This T cell receptor beta chain appears in the sequencing data of a study of T cell responses to AZD1222 COVID-19 vaccine. Looking at the study overall: Recipients boosted at about 4 weeks or about 12 weeks are pooled.

Sequenced by immunoSEQ multiplex PCR; TCRdb stores in-frame clones only, minus some. The sample has about 92,000 clones, around 84% seen once. Overall study findings and caveats: The peak T cell response came first, and repertoires were sampled only after it. CD4 TCRs associated with vaccination spanned spike, dominating at 160-218 and 743-854. Breadth and depth of Spike-specific TCRs rose after two AZD1222 doses.

Note on this clone: The antigen remains unidentified.

The CDR3 is 12 amino acids. V lost 10 bases and J lost 2; bases outside the gene matches: 2. From germline, CDR1 is SNHLY and CDR2 FYNNEI. V and J are TRBV2 and TRBJ2-5; 9 bases match TRBD2. The source of this sequence is an adult in good health. Sequenced here: peripheral blood, sampled on day 0 of AZD1222 vaccination. Here the CDR3 reads CAITSGQETQYF. CDR3 nucleotide sequence: TGTGCCATAACTAGCGGGCAAGAGACCCAGTACTTC.